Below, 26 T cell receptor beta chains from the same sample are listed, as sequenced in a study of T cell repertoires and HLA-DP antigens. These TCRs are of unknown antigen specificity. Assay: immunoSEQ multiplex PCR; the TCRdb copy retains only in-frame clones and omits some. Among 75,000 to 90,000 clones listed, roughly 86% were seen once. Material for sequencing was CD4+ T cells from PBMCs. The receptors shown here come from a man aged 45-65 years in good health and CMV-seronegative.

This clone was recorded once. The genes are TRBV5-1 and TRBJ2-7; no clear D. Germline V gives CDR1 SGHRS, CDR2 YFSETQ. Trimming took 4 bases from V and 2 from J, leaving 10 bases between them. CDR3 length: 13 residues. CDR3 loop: CASSTGPTYEQYF. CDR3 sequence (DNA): TGCGCCAGCAGCACCGGGCCAACCTACGAGCAGTACTTC.

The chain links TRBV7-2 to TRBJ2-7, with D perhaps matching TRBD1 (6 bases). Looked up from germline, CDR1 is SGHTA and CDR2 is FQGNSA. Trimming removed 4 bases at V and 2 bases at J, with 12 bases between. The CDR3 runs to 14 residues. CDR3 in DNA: TGTGCCAGCAGCTCTGACAGGTTTACCTACGAGCAGTACTTC. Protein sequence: CASSSDRFTYEQYF.

CDR3 protein: CAWSDLKEKLFF. Here the CDR3 DNA reads TGTGCCTGGAGCGATTTAAAAGAAAAACTGTTTTTT. V usage is TRBV30 and J usage is TRBJ1-4; D gene unclear. This CDR3 is built from 12 residues. Germline CDR1 is GTSNPN and CDR2 is SVGIG (reference sequence). The V end was cut by 3 bases, the J end by 8 bases, with 10 bases between.

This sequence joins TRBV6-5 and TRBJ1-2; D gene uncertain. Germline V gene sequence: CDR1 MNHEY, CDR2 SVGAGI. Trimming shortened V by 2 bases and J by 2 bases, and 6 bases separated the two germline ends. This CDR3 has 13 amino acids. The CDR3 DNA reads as TGTGCCAGCAGTTACACTGGGAACTATGGCTACACCTTC. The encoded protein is CASSYTGNYGYTF.

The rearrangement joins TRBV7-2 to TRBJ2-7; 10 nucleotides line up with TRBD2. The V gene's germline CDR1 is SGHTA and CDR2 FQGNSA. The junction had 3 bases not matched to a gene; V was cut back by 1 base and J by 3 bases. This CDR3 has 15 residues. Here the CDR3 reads CASSLGSSGGYEQYF. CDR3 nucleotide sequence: TGTGCCAGCAGCTTAGGGTCTAGCGGGGGCTACGAGCAGTACTTC.

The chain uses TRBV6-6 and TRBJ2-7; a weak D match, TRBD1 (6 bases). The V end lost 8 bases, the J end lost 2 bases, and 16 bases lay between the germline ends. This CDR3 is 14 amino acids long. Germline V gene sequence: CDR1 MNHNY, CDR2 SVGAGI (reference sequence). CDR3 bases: TGTGCCAGCCATCGCCGACAGGAACCCTACGAGCAGTACTTC. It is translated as CASHRRQEPYEQYF.

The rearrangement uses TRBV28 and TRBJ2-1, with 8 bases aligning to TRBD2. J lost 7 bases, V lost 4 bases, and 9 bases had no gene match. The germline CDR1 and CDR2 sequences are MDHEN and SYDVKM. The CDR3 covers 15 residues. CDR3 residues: CASSSPGGGGNEQFF. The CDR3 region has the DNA TGTGCCAGCAGTTCCCCGGGAGGCGGGGGGAATGAGCAGTTCTTC.

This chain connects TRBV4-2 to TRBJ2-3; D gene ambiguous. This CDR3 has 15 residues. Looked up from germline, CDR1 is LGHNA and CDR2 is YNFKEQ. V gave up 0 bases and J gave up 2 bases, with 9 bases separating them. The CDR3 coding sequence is TGTGCCAGCAGCCAAGACGCACAACTCACAGATACGCAGTATTTT. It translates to CASSQDAQLTDTQYF.

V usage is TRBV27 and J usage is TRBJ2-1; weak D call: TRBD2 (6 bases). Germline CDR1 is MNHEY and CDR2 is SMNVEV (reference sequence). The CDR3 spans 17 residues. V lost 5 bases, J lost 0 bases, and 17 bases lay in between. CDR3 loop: CASSHSYGGSSYNEQFF. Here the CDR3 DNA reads TGTGCCAGCAGTCACTCGTACGGGGGAAGCTCCTACAATGAGCAGTTCTTC.

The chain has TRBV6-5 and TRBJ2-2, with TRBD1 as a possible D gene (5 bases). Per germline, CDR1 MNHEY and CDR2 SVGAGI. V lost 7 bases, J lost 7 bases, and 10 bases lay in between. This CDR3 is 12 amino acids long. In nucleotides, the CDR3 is TGTGCCAGCAAAGGGGTGTTCGGGGAGCTGTTTTTT. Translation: CASKGVFGELFF.

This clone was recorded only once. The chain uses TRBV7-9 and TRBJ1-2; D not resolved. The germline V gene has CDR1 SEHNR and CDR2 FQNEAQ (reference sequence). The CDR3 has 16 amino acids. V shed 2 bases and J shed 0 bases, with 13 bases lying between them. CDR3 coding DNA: TGTGCCAGCAGCTTATCGGCAGGCCGAACTAACTATGGCTACACCTTC. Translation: CASSLSAGRTNYGYTF.

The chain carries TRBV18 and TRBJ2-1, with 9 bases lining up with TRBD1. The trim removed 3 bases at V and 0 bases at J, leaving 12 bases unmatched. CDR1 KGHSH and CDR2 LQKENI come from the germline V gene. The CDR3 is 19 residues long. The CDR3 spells CASSPDRGRGGISYNEQFF. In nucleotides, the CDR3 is TGTGCCAGCTCACCGGACAGGGGACGCGGGGGCATCTCCTACAATGAGCAGTTCTTC.

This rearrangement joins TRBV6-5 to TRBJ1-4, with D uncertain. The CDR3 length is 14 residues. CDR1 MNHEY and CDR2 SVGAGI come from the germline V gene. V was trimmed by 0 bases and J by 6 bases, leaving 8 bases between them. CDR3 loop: CASSYSRGDEKLFF. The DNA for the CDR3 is TGTGCCAGCAGTTACTCTCGAGGTGATGAAAAACTGTTTTTT.

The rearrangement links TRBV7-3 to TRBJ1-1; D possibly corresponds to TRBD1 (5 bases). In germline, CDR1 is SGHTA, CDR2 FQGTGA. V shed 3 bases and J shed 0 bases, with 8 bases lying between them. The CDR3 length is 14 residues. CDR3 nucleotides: TGTGCCAGCAGCTTGGGACGTTTGAACACTGAAGCTTTCTTT. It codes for CASSLGRLNTEAFF.

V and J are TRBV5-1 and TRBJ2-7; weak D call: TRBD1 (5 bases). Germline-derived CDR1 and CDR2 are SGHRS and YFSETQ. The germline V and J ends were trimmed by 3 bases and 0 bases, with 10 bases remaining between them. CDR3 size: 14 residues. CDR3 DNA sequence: TGCGCCAGCAGCTCACAGGTTAGCTCCTACGAGCAGTACTTC. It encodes CASSSQVSSYEQYF.

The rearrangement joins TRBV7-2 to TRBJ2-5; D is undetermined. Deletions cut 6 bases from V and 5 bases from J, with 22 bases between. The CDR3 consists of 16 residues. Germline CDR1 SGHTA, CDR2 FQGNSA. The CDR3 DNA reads TGTGCCAGCAGTAAACCGAAAGGGATTGGTGGGGAGACCCAGTACTTC. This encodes CASSKPKGIGGETQYF.

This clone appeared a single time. The CDR3 sequence is CASSYAGTSGGARETQYF. In DNA, the CDR3 is TGTGCCAGCAGCTACGCCGGGACTAGCGGGGGGGCGAGGGAGACCCAGTACTTC. V and J are TRBV7-9 and TRBJ2-5; TRBD2 aligns across 16 bases. CDR3 length: 18 amino acids. V was pared by 4 bases and J by 5 bases, with 10 bases of the junction left unmatched. Looked up from germline, CDR1 is SEHNR and CDR2 is FQNEAQ (reference sequence).

CDR3 in DNA: TGTGCCAGCGGTATGGGTCCCTCTGCTCAGGGCTACACCTTC. Its translation: CASGMGPSAQGYTF. The chain carries TRBV7-2 and TRBJ1-2, with D unresolved. V was shortened by 8 bases and J by 8 bases, with 21 bases between the two germline ends. The CDR3 loop spans 14 amino acids. The V gene's germline CDR1 is SGHTA and CDR2 FQGNSA.

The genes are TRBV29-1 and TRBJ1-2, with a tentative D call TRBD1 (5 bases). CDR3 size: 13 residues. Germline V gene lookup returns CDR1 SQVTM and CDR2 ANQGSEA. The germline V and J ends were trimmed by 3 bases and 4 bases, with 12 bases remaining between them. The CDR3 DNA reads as TGCAGCGTTGATTTTGACAGAGCCTATGGCTACACCTTC. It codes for CSVDFDRAYGYTF.

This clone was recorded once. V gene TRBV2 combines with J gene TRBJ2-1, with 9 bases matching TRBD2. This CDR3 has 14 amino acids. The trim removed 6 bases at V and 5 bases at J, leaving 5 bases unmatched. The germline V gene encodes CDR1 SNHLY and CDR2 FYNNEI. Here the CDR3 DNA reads TGTGCCAGCAGAATTGCGGGAGGGGACAATGAGCAGTTCTTC. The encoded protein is CASRIAGGDNEQFF.

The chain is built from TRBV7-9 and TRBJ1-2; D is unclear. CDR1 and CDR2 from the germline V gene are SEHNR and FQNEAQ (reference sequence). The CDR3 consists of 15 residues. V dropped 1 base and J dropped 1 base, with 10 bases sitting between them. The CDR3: CASSLGGTYNYGYTF. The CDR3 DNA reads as TGTGCCAGCAGCTTAGGCGGAACCTATAACTATGGCTACACCTTC.

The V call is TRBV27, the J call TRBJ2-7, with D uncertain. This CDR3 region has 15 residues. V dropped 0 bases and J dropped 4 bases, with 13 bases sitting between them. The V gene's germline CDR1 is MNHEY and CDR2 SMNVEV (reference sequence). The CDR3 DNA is TGTGCCAGCAGTTTATCCCTCATGACCACATACGAGCAGTACTTC. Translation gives CASSLSLMTTYEQYF.

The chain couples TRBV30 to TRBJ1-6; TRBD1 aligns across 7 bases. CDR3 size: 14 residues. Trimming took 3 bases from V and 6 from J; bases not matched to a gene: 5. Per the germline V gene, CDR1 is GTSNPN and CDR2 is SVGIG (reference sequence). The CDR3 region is CAWRQGPPNSPLHF. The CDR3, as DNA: TGTGCCTGGAGACAGGGGCCGCCTAATTCACCCCTCCACTTT.

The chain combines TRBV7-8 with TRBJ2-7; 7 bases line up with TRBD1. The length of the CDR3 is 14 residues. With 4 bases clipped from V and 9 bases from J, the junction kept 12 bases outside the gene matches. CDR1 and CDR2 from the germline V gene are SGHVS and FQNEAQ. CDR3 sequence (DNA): TGTGCCAGCAGCTCATTACAGGGGCCCTTGGGGCAGTACTTC. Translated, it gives CASSSLQGPLGQYF.

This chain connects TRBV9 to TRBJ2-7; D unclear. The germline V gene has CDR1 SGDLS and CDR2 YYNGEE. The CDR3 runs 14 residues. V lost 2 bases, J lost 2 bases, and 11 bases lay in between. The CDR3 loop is CASSVARQPYEQYF. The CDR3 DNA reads TGTGCCAGCAGCGTGGCCAGACAACCCTACGAGCAGTACTTC.

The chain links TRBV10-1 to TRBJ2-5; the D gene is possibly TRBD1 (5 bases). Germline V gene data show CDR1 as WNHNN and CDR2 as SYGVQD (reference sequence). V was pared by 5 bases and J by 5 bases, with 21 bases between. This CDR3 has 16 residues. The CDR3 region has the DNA TGCGCCAGCAGTCCATTTACAGGTTCGGATCGGGAGACCCAGTACTTC. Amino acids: CASSPFTGSDRETQYF.